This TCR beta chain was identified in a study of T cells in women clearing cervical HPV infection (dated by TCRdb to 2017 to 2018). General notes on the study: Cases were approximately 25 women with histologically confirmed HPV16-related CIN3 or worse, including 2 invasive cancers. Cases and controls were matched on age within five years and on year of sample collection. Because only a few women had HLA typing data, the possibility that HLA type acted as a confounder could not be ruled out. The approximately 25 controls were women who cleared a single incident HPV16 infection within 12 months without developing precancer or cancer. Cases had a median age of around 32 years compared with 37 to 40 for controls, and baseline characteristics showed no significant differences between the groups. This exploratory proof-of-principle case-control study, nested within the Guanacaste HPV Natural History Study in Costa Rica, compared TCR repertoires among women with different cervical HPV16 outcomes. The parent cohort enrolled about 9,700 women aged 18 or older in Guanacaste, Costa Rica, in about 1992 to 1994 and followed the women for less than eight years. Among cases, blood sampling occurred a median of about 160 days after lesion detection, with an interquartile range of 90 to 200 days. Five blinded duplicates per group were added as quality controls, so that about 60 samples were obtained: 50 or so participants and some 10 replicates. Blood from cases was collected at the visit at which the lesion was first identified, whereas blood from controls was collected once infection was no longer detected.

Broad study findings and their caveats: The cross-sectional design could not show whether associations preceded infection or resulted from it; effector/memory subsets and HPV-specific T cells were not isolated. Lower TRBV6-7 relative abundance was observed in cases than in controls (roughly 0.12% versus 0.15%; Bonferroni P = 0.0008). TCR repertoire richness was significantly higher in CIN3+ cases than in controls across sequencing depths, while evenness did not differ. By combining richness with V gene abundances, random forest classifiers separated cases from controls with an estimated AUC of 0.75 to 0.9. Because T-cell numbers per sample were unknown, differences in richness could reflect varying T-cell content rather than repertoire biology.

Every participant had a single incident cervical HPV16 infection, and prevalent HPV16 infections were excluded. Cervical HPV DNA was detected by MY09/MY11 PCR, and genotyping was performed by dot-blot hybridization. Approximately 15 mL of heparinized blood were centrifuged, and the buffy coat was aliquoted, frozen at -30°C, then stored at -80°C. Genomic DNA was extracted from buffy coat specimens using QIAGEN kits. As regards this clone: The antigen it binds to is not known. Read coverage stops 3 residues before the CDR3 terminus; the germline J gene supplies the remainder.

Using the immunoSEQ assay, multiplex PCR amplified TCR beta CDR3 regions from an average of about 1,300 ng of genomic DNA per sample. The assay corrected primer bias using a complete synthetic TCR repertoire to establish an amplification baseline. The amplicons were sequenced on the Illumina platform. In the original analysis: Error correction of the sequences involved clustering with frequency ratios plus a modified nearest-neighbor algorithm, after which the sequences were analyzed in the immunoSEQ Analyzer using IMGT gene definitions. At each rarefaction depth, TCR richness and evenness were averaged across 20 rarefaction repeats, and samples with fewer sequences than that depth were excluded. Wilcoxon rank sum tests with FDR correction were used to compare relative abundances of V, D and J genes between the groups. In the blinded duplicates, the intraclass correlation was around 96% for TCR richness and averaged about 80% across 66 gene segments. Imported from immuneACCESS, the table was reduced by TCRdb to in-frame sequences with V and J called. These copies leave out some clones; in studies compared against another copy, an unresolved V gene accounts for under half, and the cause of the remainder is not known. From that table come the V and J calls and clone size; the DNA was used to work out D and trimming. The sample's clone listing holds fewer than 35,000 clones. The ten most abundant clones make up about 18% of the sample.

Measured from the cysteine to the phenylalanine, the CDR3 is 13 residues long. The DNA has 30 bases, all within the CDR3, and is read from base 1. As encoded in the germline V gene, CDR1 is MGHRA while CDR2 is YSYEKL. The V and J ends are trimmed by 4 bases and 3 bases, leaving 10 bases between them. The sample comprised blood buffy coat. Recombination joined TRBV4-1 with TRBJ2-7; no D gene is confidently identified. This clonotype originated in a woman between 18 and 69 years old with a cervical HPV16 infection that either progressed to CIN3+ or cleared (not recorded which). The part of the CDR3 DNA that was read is TGCGCCAGCAGCCCGTCCTCTAGCTACGAG. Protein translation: CASSPSSSYE. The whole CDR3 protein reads CASSPSSSYEQYF.